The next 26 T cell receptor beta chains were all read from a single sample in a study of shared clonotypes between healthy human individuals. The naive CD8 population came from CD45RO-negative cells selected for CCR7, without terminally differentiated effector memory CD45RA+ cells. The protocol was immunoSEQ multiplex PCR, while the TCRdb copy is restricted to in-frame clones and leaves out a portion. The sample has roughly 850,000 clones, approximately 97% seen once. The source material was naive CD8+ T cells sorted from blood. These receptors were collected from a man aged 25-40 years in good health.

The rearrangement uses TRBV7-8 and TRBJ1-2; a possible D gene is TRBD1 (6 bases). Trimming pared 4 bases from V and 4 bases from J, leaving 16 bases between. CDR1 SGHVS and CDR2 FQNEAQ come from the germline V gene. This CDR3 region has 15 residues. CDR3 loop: CASSSTAGEIYGYTF. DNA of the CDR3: TGTGCCAGCAGCTCCACTGCAGGGGAGATCTATGGCTACACCTTC.

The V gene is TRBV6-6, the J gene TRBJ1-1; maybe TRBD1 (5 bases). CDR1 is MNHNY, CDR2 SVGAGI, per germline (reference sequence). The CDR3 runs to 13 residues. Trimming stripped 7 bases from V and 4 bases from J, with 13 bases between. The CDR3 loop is CASTQGRSTEAFF. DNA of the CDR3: TGTGCCAGCACCCAGGGACGCAGCACTGAAGCTTTCTTT.

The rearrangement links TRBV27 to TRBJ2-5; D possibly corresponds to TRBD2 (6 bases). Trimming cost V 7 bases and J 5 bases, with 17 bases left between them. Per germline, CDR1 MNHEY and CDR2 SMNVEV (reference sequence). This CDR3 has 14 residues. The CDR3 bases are TGTGCCAGCAAGGGAGGCAGTGTTCGGGAGACCCAGTACTTC. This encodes CASKGGSVRETQYF.

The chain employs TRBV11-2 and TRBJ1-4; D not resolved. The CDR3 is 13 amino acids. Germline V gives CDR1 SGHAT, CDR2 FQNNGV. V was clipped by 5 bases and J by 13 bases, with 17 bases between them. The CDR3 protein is CASSPDGGFGLFF. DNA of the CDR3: TGTGCCAGCAGCCCAGACGGCGGGTTCGGACTGTTTTTT.

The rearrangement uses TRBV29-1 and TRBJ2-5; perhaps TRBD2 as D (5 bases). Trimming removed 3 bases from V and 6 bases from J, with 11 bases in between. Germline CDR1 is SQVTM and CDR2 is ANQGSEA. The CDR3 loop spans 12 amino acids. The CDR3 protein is CSVDEGLKTQYF. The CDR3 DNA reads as TGCAGCGTTGACGAGGGCTTAAAGACCCAGTACTTC.

CDR3 loop: CASSPGSWTEAFF. CDR3 sequence (DNA): TGTGCCAGCAGCCCGGGCAGCTGGACTGAAGCTTTCTTT. The chain uses TRBV28 and TRBJ1-1; D gene uncertain. The CDR3 has 13 amino acids. The germline CDR1 and CDR2 sequences are MDHEN and SYDVKM. The ends were cut back, 6 bases at V and 5 bases at J, with 13 bases in the middle.

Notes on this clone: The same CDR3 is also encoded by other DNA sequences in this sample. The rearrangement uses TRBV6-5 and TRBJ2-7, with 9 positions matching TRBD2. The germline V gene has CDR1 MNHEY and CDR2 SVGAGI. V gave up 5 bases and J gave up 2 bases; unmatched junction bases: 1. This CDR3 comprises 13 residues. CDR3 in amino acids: CASSVAGAYEQYF. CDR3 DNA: TGTGCCAGCAGTGTAGCGGGGGCCTACGAGCAGTACTTC.

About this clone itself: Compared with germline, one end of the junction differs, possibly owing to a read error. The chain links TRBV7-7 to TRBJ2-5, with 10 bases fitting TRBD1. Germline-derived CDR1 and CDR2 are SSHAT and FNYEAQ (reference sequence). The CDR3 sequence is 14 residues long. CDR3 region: CASSLRDRGQTQYF. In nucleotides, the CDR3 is TGTGCTAGCAGCCTCCGGGACAGGGGTCAGACCCAGTACTTC.

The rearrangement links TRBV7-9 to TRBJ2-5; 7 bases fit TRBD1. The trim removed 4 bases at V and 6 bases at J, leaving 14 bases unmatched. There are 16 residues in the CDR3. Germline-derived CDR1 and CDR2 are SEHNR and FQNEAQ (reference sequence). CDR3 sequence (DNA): TGTGCCAGCAGCTCCGGAACAGGGGCGGAATCGAAGACCCAGTACTTC. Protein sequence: CASSSGTGAESKTQYF.

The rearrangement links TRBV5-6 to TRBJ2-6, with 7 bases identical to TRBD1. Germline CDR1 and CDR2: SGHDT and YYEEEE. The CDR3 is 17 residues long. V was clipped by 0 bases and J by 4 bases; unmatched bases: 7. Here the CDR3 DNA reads TGTGCCAGCAGCTTGGGACAGGGTTTCTCCGGGGCCAACGTCCTGACTTTC. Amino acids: CASSLGQGFSGANVLTF.

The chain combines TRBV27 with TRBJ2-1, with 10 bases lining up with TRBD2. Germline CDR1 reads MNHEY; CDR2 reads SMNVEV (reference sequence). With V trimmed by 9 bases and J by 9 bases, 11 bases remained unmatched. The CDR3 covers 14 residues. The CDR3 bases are TGTGCCAGTCTCAGACTAGCGGGCCACGGTGAGCAGTTCTTC. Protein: CASLRLAGHGEQFF.

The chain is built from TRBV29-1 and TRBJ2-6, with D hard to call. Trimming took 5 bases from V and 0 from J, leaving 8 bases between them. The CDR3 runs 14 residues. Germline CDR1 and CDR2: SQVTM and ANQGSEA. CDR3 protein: CSVPMISGANVLTF. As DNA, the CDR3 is TGCAGCGTTCCCATGATCTCTGGGGCCAACGTCCTGACTTTC.

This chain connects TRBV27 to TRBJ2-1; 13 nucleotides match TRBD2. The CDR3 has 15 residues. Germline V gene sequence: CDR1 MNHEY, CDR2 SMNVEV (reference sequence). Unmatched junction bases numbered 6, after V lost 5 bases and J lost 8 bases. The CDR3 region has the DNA TGTGCCAGCAGTCCTAGGACTAGCGGGAGTGATGAGCAGTTCTTC. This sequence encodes CASSPRTSGSDEQFF.

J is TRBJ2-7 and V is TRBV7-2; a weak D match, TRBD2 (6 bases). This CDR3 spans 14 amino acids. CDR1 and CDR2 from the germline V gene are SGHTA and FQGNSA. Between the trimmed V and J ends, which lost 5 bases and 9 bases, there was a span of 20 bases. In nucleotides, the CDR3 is TGTGCCAGCAGCCCCTATTCCCGGGAGCGCGGGCAGTACTTC. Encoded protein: CASSPYSRERGQYF.

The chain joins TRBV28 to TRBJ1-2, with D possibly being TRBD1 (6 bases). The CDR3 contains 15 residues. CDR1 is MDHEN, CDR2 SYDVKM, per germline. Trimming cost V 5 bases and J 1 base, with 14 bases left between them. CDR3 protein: CASSPRTEFNYGYTF. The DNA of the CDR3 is TGTGCCAGCAGTCCCCGGACAGAATTTAACTATGGCTACACCTTC.

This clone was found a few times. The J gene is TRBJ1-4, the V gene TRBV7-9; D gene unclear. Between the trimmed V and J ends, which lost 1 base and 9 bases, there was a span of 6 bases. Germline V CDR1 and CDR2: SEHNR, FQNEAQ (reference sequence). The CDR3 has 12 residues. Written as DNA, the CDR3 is TGTGCCAGCAGCTTAGAGATGAAAAAACTGTTTTTT. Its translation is CASSLEMKKLFF.

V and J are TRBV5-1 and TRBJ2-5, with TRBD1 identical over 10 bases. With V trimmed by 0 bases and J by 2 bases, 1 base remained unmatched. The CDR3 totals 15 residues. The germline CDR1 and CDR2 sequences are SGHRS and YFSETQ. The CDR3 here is CASSLGTGGQETQYF. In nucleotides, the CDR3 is TGCGCCAGCAGCTTGGGGACAGGGGGGCAAGAGACCCAGTACTTC.

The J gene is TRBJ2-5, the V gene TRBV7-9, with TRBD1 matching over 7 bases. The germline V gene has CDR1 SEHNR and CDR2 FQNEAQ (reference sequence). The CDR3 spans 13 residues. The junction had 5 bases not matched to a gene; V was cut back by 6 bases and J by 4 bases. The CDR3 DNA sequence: TGTGCCAGCAGAAAGGACAGGCGAGAGACCCAGTACTTC. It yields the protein CASRKDRRETQYF.

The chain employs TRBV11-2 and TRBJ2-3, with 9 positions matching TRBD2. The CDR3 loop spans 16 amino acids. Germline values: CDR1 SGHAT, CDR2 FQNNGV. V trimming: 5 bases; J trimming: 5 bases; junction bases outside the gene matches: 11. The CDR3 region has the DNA TGTGCCAGCAGCCCAGTAGCGGGAGTTGTCGTAGATACGCAGTATTTT. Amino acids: CASSPVAGVVVDTQYF.

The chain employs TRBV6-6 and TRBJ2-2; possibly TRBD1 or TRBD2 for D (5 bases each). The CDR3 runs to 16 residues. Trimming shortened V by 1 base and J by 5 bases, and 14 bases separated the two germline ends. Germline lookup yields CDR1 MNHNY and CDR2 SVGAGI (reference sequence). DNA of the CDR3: TGTGCCAGCAGTTACTTGGACAACCGGAGGACCGGGGAGCTGTTTTTT. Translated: CASSYLDNRRTGELFF.

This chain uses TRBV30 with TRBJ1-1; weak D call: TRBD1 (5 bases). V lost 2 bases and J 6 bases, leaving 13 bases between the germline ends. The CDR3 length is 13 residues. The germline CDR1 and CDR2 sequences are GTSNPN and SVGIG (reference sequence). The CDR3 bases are TGTGCCTGGAGTCCCGGGGCGGGGCCTGAAGCTTTCTTT. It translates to CAWSPGAGPEAFF.

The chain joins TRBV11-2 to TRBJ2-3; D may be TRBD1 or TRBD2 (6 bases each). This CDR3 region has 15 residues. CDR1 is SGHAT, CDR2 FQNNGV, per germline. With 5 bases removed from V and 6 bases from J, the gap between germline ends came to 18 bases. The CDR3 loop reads CASSQGWAGTDTQYF. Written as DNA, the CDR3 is TGTGCCAGCAGCCAGGGGTGGGCGGGAACTGATACGCAGTATTTT.

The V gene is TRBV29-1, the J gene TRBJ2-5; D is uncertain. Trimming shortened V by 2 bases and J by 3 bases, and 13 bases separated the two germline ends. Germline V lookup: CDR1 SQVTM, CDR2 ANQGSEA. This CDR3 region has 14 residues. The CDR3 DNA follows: TGCAGCGTTGAACCCGCAATTTTCGAAGAGACCCAGTACTTC. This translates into CSVEPAIFEETQYF. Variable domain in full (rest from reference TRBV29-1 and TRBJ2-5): SAVISQKPSRDICQRGTSLTIQCQVDSQVTMMFWYRQQPGQSLTLIATANQGSEATYESGFVIDKFPISRPNLTFSTLTVSNMSPEDSSIYLCSVEPAIFEETQYFGPGTRLLVL.

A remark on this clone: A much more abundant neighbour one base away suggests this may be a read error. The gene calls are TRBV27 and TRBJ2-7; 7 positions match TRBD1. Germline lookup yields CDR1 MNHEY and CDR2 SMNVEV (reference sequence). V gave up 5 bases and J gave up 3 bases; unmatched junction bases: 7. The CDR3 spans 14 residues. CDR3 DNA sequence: TGTGCCAGCAGTCCCGGGTCAGGGGGCTACGAGCAGTACTTC. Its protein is CASSPGSGGYEQYF.

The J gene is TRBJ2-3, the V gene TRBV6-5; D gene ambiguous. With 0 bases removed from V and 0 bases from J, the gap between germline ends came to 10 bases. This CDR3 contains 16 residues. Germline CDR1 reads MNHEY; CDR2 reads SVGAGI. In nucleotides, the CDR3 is TGTGCCAGCAGTTACTCGAATCCTGAAAGCACAGATACGCAGTATTTT. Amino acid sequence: CASSYSNPESTDTQYF.

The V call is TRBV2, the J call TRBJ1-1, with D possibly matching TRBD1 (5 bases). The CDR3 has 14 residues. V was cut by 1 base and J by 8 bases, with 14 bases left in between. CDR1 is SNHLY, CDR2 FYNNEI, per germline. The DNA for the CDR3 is TGTGCCAGCAGTGAAGACCCGGACAACCGGGAAGCTTTCTTT. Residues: CASSEDPDNREAFF.